Described below is a single T cell receptor beta chain sequence and its context. There is no known antigen for this receptor. Per-base quality was not reported, and no clone a single base away is much larger than it. Genomic DNA was extracted from sorted cells for sequencing of the TCRbeta CDR3 region. The immunoSEQ Assay was used for sequencing of TCRbeta CDR3 regions. TCRdb holds this immuneACCESS table with in-frame rearrangements only. Some clones are missing; in checked studies, unresolved V genes explain under half, and the rest has no known cause. The sample has 98,000 or so clones on record, approximately 95% of them singletons. The ten largest clones represent 0.18% of the sample. Trimmed from V: 2 bases; trimmed from J: 5 bases; junction bases lacking a gene match: 6. Per the germline V gene, LGHNA is the CDR1 and YSLEER is the CDR2. The CDR3 measures 16 amino acids from cysteine to phenylalanine. Only the CDR3 region is kept as DNA, spanning 48 bases read in frame from base 1.

The trial excluded patients who had a history of autoimmune disease or who were on systemic immunosuppression. Peripheral blood for TCR sequencing was collected from all dose cohorts at baseline, on cycle 4 day 1, and on cycle 7 day 1. The samples were drawn from a first-in-human, open-label, multicenter phase I dose-escalation trial of ivuxolimab. Adults with locally advanced or metastatic melanoma, renal cell carcinoma, hepatocellular carcinoma or head and neck squamous cell carcinoma were enrolled in the trial. Before TCR sequencing, CD4+ and CD8+ T cells were separately sorted from peripheral blood. The data belong to a study of OX40 agonist ivuxolimab in advanced cancers. With respect to the entire study: Ivuxolimab was an agonistic, fully human IgG2 monoclonal antibody directed against OX40 (CD134), a costimulatory receptor. Intravenous ivuxolimab was administered to patients every 2 weeks at six dose levels: 0.01, 0.1, 0.3, 1.5, 3 and 10 mg/kg. Of the approximately 50 dose-escalation patients, hepatocellular carcinoma was present in 19, melanoma in around 15, renal cell carcinoma in 9 and head and neck cancer in 9. In the dose-escalation cohort, approximately 82% of patients were male, and the mean age was roughly 60 years, with a range of roughly 20 to 80. Patients were allowed to have had prior anti-PD-1, anti-PD-L1 or anti-CTLA-4 therapy, and approximately 40% of the dose-escalation patients had been treated with checkpoint inhibitors. Partial responses occurred in three dose-escalation patients, of whom one had hepatocellular carcinoma and two had cutaneous melanoma. The purpose of peripheral TCRbeta sequencing was to test whether ivuxolimab changed TCR sequence diversity and led to clonal T-cell expansion. The paper covers the monotherapy dose-escalation part of the phase I ivuxolimab trial, which included N of about 51 patients. The paper's findings and limits, for the study overall: At doses from 0.1 to 3.0 mg/kg, clonal expansion was seen in both CD4+ and CD8+ blood T cells between baseline and week 6. In the 0.1-3.0 mg/kg groups, partial responders were among the patients with the lowest normalized peripheral clonal expansion, particularly in CD8+ T cells. After ivuxolimab, expanded clones were on average more numerous among CD8+ T cells than among CD4+ T cells. Antigen specificity was not determined for the clonally expanded peripheral T cells. Low levels of normalized T-cell clonal expansion were also seen in some nonresponding patients.

The sequence derives from an adult with an advanced solid tumor such as melanoma, head and neck, liver or kidney cancer. Sequenced here: CD4+ or CD8+ T cells sorted from blood, sampled in a trial of the OX40 agonist ivuxolimab. The chain joins TRBV4-3 to TRBJ2-2, and TRBD2 matches 9 of the central bases. The CDR3 region: CASSQLRTSVTGELFF. Read as DNA, the sequence is TGCGCCAGCAGCCAACTCCGGACTAGCGTAACCGGGGAGCTGTTTTTT.